This T cell receptor (beta chain) was sequenced for a study of regulatory T cells in long-lasting Graves disease. Time point: newly diagnosed GD, antithyroid drugs for less than 3 months. Construction of the TCR library relied on RNA isolated from PBMCs. Construction of the TCR beta libraries employed iRepertoire HTBI primers in conjunction with Arm-PCR of CDR3 regions. From the multiplex PCR reads, TCRdb called clonotypes with MiXCR, one entry per CDR3 protein. Here the sample spans roughly 350,000 distinct CDR3 sequences, under 20% being singletons. For this clonotype: This may come from a read error, since a much larger clone is one base off.

CDR3 size: 12 residues. Germline-derived CDR1 and CDR2 are MDHEN and SYDVKM. The same sample was also studied in work on T cells in Graves' hyperthyroidism and ophthalmopathy.

The chain employs TRBV28 and TRBJ1-2; D not resolved. The sequencing used peripheral blood mononuclear cells (PBMCs), collected at new diagnosis, from a patient treated with antithyroid drugs. The sequence was collected from a woman aged 18 to 35 with Graves disease. In DNA, the CDR3 is TGTGCCGGCAGTTTAATGGGTTATGGCTACACCTTC. This translates into CAGSLMGYGYTF.